The entry below describes one T cell receptor (beta chain). Its matching antigen is unknown. This record belongs to a study of neoadjuvant anti-PD-1 for oral cavity cancer. Study-level information: Most patients had three to four biweekly doses of 3 mg/kg nivolumab before resection. Non-progressing patients received a fourth nivolumab dose near day 43, then surgery on days 50-56.

The protocol was immunoSEQ multiplex PCR, while the TCRdb copy is restricted to in-frame clones and leaves out a portion. The table shows tens of thousands of clones, with roughly a quarter occurring only once. Germline V gene data show CDR1 as SGDLS and CDR2 as YYNGEE. CDR3 length: 15 amino acids. The germline V and J ends were trimmed by 0 bases and 9 bases, with 16 bases remaining between them. Findings of the study overall: Greater tumor shrinkage accompanied bigger post-treatment sizes of preexisting clones.

Time point here: after neoadjuvant nivolumab, at surgical resection. The specimen comprised tumor tissue, sampled after nivolumab (anti-PD-1) treatment. The source of this sequence is a person between 35 and 79 years old with oral cavity squamous cell carcinoma. The chain links TRBV9 to TRBJ2-1; D is ambiguous. CDR3 sequence reads: CASSVVAAVSSEQFF. The CDR3 nucleotides read TGTGCCAGCAGCGTAGTTGCGGCCGTTTCGAGTGAGCAGTTCTTC.